This T cell receptor (delta chain) was captured by sequencing in a study of fetal and pediatric gammadelta thymocytes (dated by TCRdb to 2021 to 2024). For context, the study as a whole: Previously published data and newly generated, unpublished data were combined in the bulk gammadelta thymocyte repertoires, which were used to strengthen a single-cell study of gammadelta thymocyte development. Bulk TCR repertoire data were included to raise the number of subjects and reinforce the CDR3 publicity analysis. In total, the bulk gammadelta thymocyte repertoire set covered 10 subjects, made up of 7 pediatric thymus donors and 3 fetal thymus donors. The bulk gammadelta thymocyte repertoires combined unpublished data with previously published data (refs 27,28).

Paper-wide results and their limitations: Compared with post-natal repertoires, fetal gammadelta thymocyte repertoires had previously been reported to be enriched for TRDV2, TRGV8 and TRGV9 usage, low N additions and public CDR3s.

Sequencing was carried out with an Illumina MiSeq. The original methods were these. For the publicity analysis, the Vgamma9Vdelta2 and nonVgamma9Vdelta2 bulk CDR3 files from each subject were merged to form one combined repertoire per subject. CDR3 publicity was scored from 0 to 19 by checking each amino acid sequence across 9 single-cell datasets and 9 to 11 bulk repertoires, using base R and dplyr. Public reads were reanalyzed in TCRdb with CATT, and rows carrying the same DNA were merged afterwards. The V and J calls were not made by the authors but by TCRdb's processing. This sample has around 1,200 delta-chain clones in its table, and approximately 40% of those were observed once. The top ten clonotypes cover roughly 6.9% of the sample. Staining of thymocytes was performed with Zombie NIR viability dye and with antibodies against CD3 (UCHT1), TCRgammadelta (11F2), TCRVgamma9 (IMMU360) and TCRVdelta2 (IMMU389). From human fetal and pediatric thymuses, sorted Vgamma9Vdelta2 and nonVgamma9Vdelta2 gammadelta thymocytes were used to generate bulk TRD and TRG CDR3 repertoires separately. Pediatric thymus tissue was collected in Belgium from children having cardiac surgery. The pediatric thymus donors included in the study ranged in age from about 1 to 12 years. As previously described, thymic cell suspensions were prepared from both fetal and post-natal thymuses. NonVgamma9Vdelta2 thymocytes were sorted as CD3+ gammadeltaTCR+ cells that did not have the Vgamma9+Vdelta2+ phenotype. A FACS Aria III cell sorter (BD Biosciences) was used to carry out the cell sorting.

V trim: 7 bases; J trim: 0 bases; unmatched bases: 41. Sequences TSESDYY (CDR1) and QEAYKQQN (CDR2) are obtained from the germline V gene. The CDR3, cysteine through phenylalanine, is 26 amino acids long. Only the CDR3 DNA stays, 78 bases, in frame from base 1. This clone is identified as large (0.1 to 1%). Its target antigen remains unknown. Nothing much larger sits one base from this clone, and base qualities are not available. The chain is made from TRAV38-2/DV8 and TRDJ1, and 8 junctional nucleotides match TRDD3. Sequencing was carried out using non-Vgamma9Vdelta2 gamma-delta T cells from the thymus. The cell subset or site label, as the study defines it: CD3+gammadeltaTCR+ thymocytes not co-expressing Vgamma9 and Vdelta2. This clonotype was obtained from a child who underwent cardiac surgery and was recorded as healthy. Here the CDR3 is given as CAYGCGSVLGVPHLYVPTLYTDKLIF. The bases are TGTGCTTATGGATGTGGCTCCGTACTGGGGGTCCCGCACCTCTACGTCCCAACGTTGTACACCGATAAACTCATCTTT.